This TCR beta chain was obtained from a study of T cell responses to AZD1222 COVID-19 vaccine. Study-wide results and caveats: Targets within unmutated variant regions were reportedly found for nearly half of spike-specific TCRs. Donor demographics were predominantly white British with a female majority; clonal diversity may be underestimated. The study identified only a handful of AZD1222 recipients as seropositive at baseline.

The assay was immunoSEQ multiplex PCR, and TCRdb's table has in-frame clones only and misses some. The sample lists about 110,000 clones, around 92% occurring once. This CDR3 has 16 amino acids. V gave up 0 bases and J gave up 4 bases; unmatched junction bases: 5. Germline CDR1 is SGHRS and CDR2 is YFSETQ. As for this clone: Its antigen is currently unknown.

The chain carries TRBV5-1 and TRBJ2-1; 9 bases align to TRBD2. The receptor's source is an adult in good health. Sequenced here: peripheral blood, sampled on day 0 of AZD1222 vaccination. The CDR3 protein is CASSLERGAGYNEQFF. CDR3 DNA: TGCGCCAGCAGCTTGGAGCGGGGGGCAGGATACAATGAGCAGTTCTTC.